These T cell receptor beta chains were read from a single sample in a study of blood T cell repertoires in COVID-19. Clones were read by immunoSEQ multiplex PCR, and TCRdb kept only the in-frame ones, dropping some. The table records 150,000 or so clones, around 86% of them present only once. Sequenced input: peripheral blood. Source of these receptors: an elderly man with acute or convalescent COVID-19. Both conserved end residues are part of each CDR3. D genes are given only for firm matches. Clone size is shown for a subset of rows, as once, few, many or a class of expanded clone.

size	D	V	J	CDR3	DNA
NA	NA	TRBV6-6	TRBJ1-4	CASSYSGFNEKLFF	TGTGCCAGCAGTTATTCAGGTTTTAATGAAAAACTGTTTTTT
NA	NA	TRBV5-1	TRBJ2-1	CASSFRGAKDNEQFF	TGCGCCAGCAGCTTTCGGGGGGCGAAGGACAATGAGCAGTTCTTC
NA	TRBD2	TRBV20-1	TRBJ2-7	CSGGSSYEQYF	TGCAGTGGCGGGAGCTCCTACGAGCAGTACTTC
NA	TRBD1	TRBV28	TRBJ1-3	CASRVRGRSGNTIYF	TGTGCCAGCAGGGTCAGGGGGCGCTCTGGAAACACCATATATTTT
NA	NA	TRBV2	TRBJ2-7	CASSESQGAEQYF	TGTGCCAGCAGTGAAAGCCAGGGCGCCGAGCAGTACTTC
NA	NA	TRBV14	TRBJ2-3	CASAPAGADTQYF	TGTGCCAGCGCACCCGCAGGGGCAGATACGCAGTATTTT
NA	NA	TRBV4-1	TRBJ2-5	CASSQDTGSDNPWTQYF	TGCGCCAGCAGCCAAGATACGGGGAGCGACAACCCGTGGACCCAGTACTTC
NA	NA	TRBV19	TRBJ1-4	CASTPDGVRFPGKLFF	TGTGCCAGTACCCCGGACGGAGTGAGATTCCCAGGGAAACTGTTTTTT
NA	TRBD2	TRBV6-4	TRBJ2-3	CASKAGGSTDTQYF	TGTGCCAGCAAAGCGGGAGGGAGCACAGATACGCAGTATTTT
few	TRBD2	TRBV19	TRBJ2-3	CASSTTLPGLAGDTQYF	TGTGCCAGTAGTACTACCCTCCCGGGACTAGCGGGGGATACGCAGTATTTT
few	NA	TRBV28	TRBJ1-5	CASSTQGQPQHF	TGTGCCAGCAGTACACAGGGTCAGCCCCAGCATTTT
NA	NA	TRBV3-1/TRBV3-2	TRBJ2-4	CASSQDGPSRTAKNIQYF	TGTGCCAGCAGCCAAGATGGGCCTTCCCGAACGGCCAAAAACATTCAGTACTTC
NA	TRBD2	TRBV3-1/TRBV3-2	TRBJ2-3	CASSPGGGAVTQYF	TGTGCCAGCAGCCCCGGCGGGGGGGCCGTCACGCAGTATTTT
NA	NA	TRBV3-1/TRBV3-2	TRBJ2-7	CASSQVSSEQYF	TGTGCCAGCAGCCAAGTAAGTAGCGAGCAGTACTTC
NA	TRBD1	TRBV6-6	TRBJ2-5	CASSYSRQGATETQYF	TGTGCCAGCAGTTACTCGCGACAGGGGGCGACCGAGACCCAGTACTTC
few	TRBD1	TRBV27	TRBJ2-7	CASSHYPGQGNEQYF	TGTGCCAGCAGTCACTATCCGGGACAGGGGAACGAGCAGTACTTC
NA	TRBD2	TRBV7-3	TRBJ2-7	CASSLEGGYEQYF	TGTGCCAGCAGCTTAGAGGGAGGGTACGAGCAGTACTTC
NA	NA	TRBV4-2	TRBJ2-2	CASSPTSIKSGLVGNTGELFF	TGTGCCAGCAGCCCAACTAGTATAAAAAGCGGATTGGTAGGGAACACCGGGGAGCTGTTTTTT
NA	TRBD1	TRBV6-5	TRBJ1-4	CASRRQGNEKLFF	TGTGCCAGCAGAAGACAGGGGAATGAAAAACTGTTTTTT
NA	NA	TRBV5-1	TRBJ2-1	CASSSEEQGYNEQFF	TGCGCCAGCAGCTCGGAGGAACAGGGTTACAATGAGCAGTTCTTC
NA	NA	TRBV18	TRBJ2-1	CASSPQGFSYNEQFF	TGTGCCAGCTCACCCCAGGGGTTCTCCTACAATGAGCAGTTCTTC
NA	NA	TRBV5-1	TRBJ2-7	CASSLGDSTYEQYF	TGCGCCAGCAGCTTGGGAGACAGTACCTACGAGCAGTACTTC
NA	NA	TRBV30	TRBJ1-2	CAWVPGKANYGYTF	TGTGCCTGGGTCCCCGGGAAGGCCAACTATGGCTACACCTTC